These 27 T cell receptor beta chains originate from one sample sequenced in a study of cytomegalovirus exposure and HLA in healthy donors. Data came from immunoSEQ multiplex PCR; TCRdb stores just in-frame clones and leaves some out. The data contain 200,000 or so clones, around nine tenths of them singletons. Sequencing used PBMCs. All receptors come from a woman under 30 in good health and CMV-seronegative.

The V and J genes are TRBV29-1 and TRBJ2-5; 8 bases map to TRBD1. The CDR3 loop spans 16 amino acids. Per the germline V gene, CDR1 is SQVTM and CDR2 is ANQGSEA. Trimming at V came to 4 bases and at J to 1 base, leaving 11 bases not matched to a gene. Written as DNA, the CDR3 is TGCAGCGTTGGAGTACGGGACAGGACCATCCAAGAGACCCAGTACTTC. Amino acids: CSVGVRDRTIQETQYF.

The chain recombines TRBV11-2 with TRBJ1-1; D may be TRBD1 (6 bases). The length of the CDR3 is 15 residues. Germline assignment: CDR1 SGHAT and CDR2 FQNNGV. Trimming took off 4 bases at V and 8 bases at J, with 20 bases between the two ends. This chain's CDR3 is CASSSPRGQYLEAFF. The CDR3 bases are TGTGCCAGCAGCTCACCCCGTGGACAGTATCTGGAAGCTTTCTTT.

The V and J genes are TRBV19 and TRBJ2-7; TRBD2 aligns across 12 bases. With 6 bases clipped from V and 3 bases from J, the junction kept 9 bases outside the gene matches. The CDR3 covers 16 residues. CDR1 is LNHDA, CDR2 SQIVND, per germline (reference sequence). The CDR3 loop reads CASSQKTSGSNYEQYF. In DNA, the CDR3 is TGTGCCAGTAGCCAGAAGACTAGCGGGAGCAACTACGAGCAGTACTTC.

The rearrangement joins TRBV11-2 to TRBJ2-7; D possibly corresponds to TRBD1 (6 bases). Per the germline V gene, CDR1 is SGHAT and CDR2 is FQNNGV. This CDR3 is built from 16 residues. V dropped 5 bases and J dropped 6 bases, with 23 bases sitting between them. The CDR3, as DNA: TGTGCCAGCAGCACCCTAGGGTGGGGACAAAGCTCCGAGCAGTACTTC. Translating it yields CASSTLGWGQSSEQYF.

This clone has just one count. As DNA, the CDR3 is TGCAGCGCCGGCCGGACACCAAGCACAGATACGCAGTATTTT. Protein: CSAGRTPSTDTQYF. The chain uses TRBV29-1 and TRBJ2-3, with D possibly matching TRBD1 (5 bases). In germline, CDR1 is SQVTM, CDR2 ANQGSEA. Trimming took off 7 bases at V and 0 bases at J, with 14 bases between the two ends. This CDR3 is built from 14 residues.

The gene calls are TRBV5-4 and TRBJ2-7, with 9 bases lining up with TRBD1. This CDR3 has 16 residues. Germline trimming cut 3 bases from V and 2 bases from J; bases unmatched to any gene: 9. The germline V gene encodes CDR1 SGHNT and CDR2 YYREEE (reference sequence). The CDR3: CASSSRPTGGAYEQYF. Written as DNA, the CDR3 is TGTGCCAGCAGCTCAAGACCGACAGGGGGGGCCTACGAGCAGTACTTC.

Regarding this clone: Germline and junction disagree at one end, which may indicate a read error. V is TRBV2 and J is TRBJ2-7; 7 nucleotides match TRBD1. This CDR3 is 12 amino acids long. Germline V gene lookup returns CDR1 SNHLY and CDR2 FYNNEI. CDR3 amino acids: CASTGVRGTQHF. For the CDR3, the DNA is TGTGCCAGTACCGGGGTCAGGGGGACACAACACTTC.

This chain joins TRBV7-3 and TRBJ2-3, with 11 bases fitting TRBD2. Unmatched junction bases numbered 6, after V lost 4 bases and J lost 6 bases. The CDR3 covers 15 residues. Germline assignment: CDR1 SGHTA and CDR2 FQGTGA. CDR3 residues: CASSSLAGVGDTQYF. Here the CDR3 DNA reads TGTGCCAGCAGCTCACTAGCGGGAGTTGGGGATACGCAGTATTTT.

CDR3 residues: CASSPVVQETQYF. CDR3 coding DNA: TGTGCCAGCAGCCCGGTAGTACAAGAGACCCAGTACTTC. V usage is TRBV7-9 and J usage is TRBJ2-5; no firm D call. V was trimmed by 5 bases and J by 2 bases, leaving 9 bases between them. This CDR3 has 13 residues. Germline V gene sequence: CDR1 SEHNR, CDR2 FQNEAQ (reference sequence).

This rearrangement joins TRBV2 to TRBJ1-1; D is undetermined. The V and J ends lost 1 base and 5 bases respectively, with 8 bases between them. CDR3 length: 13 residues. Germline loops: CDR1 SNHLY, CDR2 FYNNEI. CDR3 protein: CASSEVLFTEAFF. CDR3 coding DNA: TGTGCCAGCAGTGAAGTACTTTTTACTGAAGCTTTCTTT. The full variable domain, completed using reference TRBV2 and TRBJ1-1, is EPEVTQTPSHQVTQMGQEVILRCVPISNHLYFYWYRQILGQKVEFLVSFYNNEISEKSEIFDDQFSVERPDGSNFTLKIRSTKLEDSAMYFCASSEVLFTEAFFGQGTRLTVV.

The rearrangement links TRBV7-2 to TRBJ2-2, with TRBD2 matching over 7 bases. Unmatched junction bases numbered 7, after V lost 1 base and J lost 2 bases. CDR3 length: 17 residues. CDR1 SGHTA and CDR2 FQGNSA come from the germline V gene. This CDR3 is CASSLGYGGGNTGELFF. DNA of the CDR3: TGTGCCAGCAGCTTAGGTTACGGCGGGGGTAACACCGGGGAGCTGTTTTTT.

This chain links TRBV6-6 with TRBJ2-5, with a weak D call TRBD2 (7 bases). Trimming took off 8 bases at V and 2 bases at J, with 15 bases between the two ends. Per the germline V gene, CDR1 is MNHNY and CDR2 is SVGAGI (reference sequence). This CDR3 has 14 residues. The CDR3 spells CASGLGGLQETQYF. CDR3 DNA sequence: TGTGCCAGCGGACTGGGGGGGCTTCAAGAGACCCAGTACTTC.

This chain uses TRBV7-3 with TRBJ1-2; 11 nucleotides align to TRBD1. The CDR3 is 13 residues long. The V gene end was trimmed by 4 bases and the J gene end by 8 bases; junction bases not matched to a gene: 3. Germline CDR1 reads SGHTA; CDR2 reads FQGTGA. The CDR3 DNA is TGTGCCAGCAGCTCGGGACAGGGGGAGGGCTACACCTTC. It is translated as CASSSGQGEGYTF.

J is TRBJ1-5 and V is TRBV7-2, with D maybe TRBD1 (6 bases). This CDR3 region has 15 residues. Germline V lookup: CDR1 SGHTA, CDR2 FQGNSA. The V end lost 2 bases, the J end lost 6 bases, and 14 bases lay between the germline ends. In DNA form, the CDR3 reads TGTGCCAGCAGCTTACGGGGGGGGCGGGCTCAGCCCCAGCATTTT. This translates into CASSLRGGRAQPQHF.

The chain carries TRBV25-1 and TRBJ2-3; perhaps TRBD1 as D (5 bases). Trimming pared 4 bases from V and 2 bases from J, leaving 10 bases between. Looked up from germline, CDR1 is MGHDK and CDR2 is SYGVNS. The CDR3 length is 14 residues. This chain's CDR3 is CASSVQDFTDTQYF. Written as DNA, the CDR3 is TGTGCCAGCAGTGTACAGGATTTCACAGATACGCAGTATTTT.

This chain links TRBV27 with TRBJ1-2, with TRBD1 matching over 7 bases. The germline V gene encodes CDR1 MNHEY and CDR2 SMNVEV (reference sequence). V shed 3 bases and J 7 bases; nucleotides not matched to a gene: 5. This CDR3 comprises 13 residues. CDR3: CASSFDRVGGYTF. CDR3 nucleotide sequence: TGTGCCAGCAGTTTCGACAGGGTCGGTGGCTACACCTTC.

V gene TRBV27 combines with J gene TRBJ2-7; 7 bases fit TRBD2. Looked up from germline, CDR1 is MNHEY and CDR2 is SMNVEV (reference sequence). The CDR3 is 15 amino acids. J lost 5 bases, V lost 5 bases, and 12 bases had no gene match. CDR3 loop: CASSPRGGAGDEQYF. DNA of the CDR3: TGTGCCAGCAGTCCCCGGGGAGGGGCTGGCGACGAGCAGTACTTC.

The chain recombines TRBV6-1 with TRBJ1-2, with 7 bases matching TRBD1. The J segment lost 0 bases and the V segment lost 6 bases, leaving 7 bases of the junction unmatched. The germline V gene has CDR1 MNHNS and CDR2 SASEGT. The CDR3 extends over 15 amino acids. The chain's CDR3 is CASRNRGTANYGYTF. In nucleotides, the CDR3 is TGTGCCAGCAGAAACCGAGGGACAGCTAACTATGGCTACACCTTC.

The genes are TRBV5-6 and TRBJ2-1, with D possibly TRBD1 on 6 matching bases. The CDR3 totals 15 residues. The ends were cut back, 0 bases at V and 7 bases at J, with 14 bases in the middle. Per the germline V gene, CDR1 is SGHDT and CDR2 is YYEEEE. The CDR3 DNA is TGTGCCAGCAGCTTGGTCGGAGGCAGGGGTAATGAGCAGTTCTTC. Translated, it gives CASSLVGGRGNEQFF.

The rearrangement links TRBV1 to TRBJ2-1; the table assigns TRBD1, which was not confirmed against the DNA. TRBV1 is noted as a pseudogene. There are 15 residues in the CDR3. The CDR3 sequence is CTSSQKTGRDNEQFF. CDR3 bases: TGCACCAGCAGCCAAAAGACAGGGCGGGACAATGAGCAGTTCTTC.

The V call is TRBV28, the J call TRBJ2-3, with a tentative D call TRBD1 (6 bases). The V end lost 5 bases, the J end lost 4 bases, and 16 bases lay between the germline ends. Germline values: CDR1 MDHEN, CDR2 SYDVKM. The CDR3 is made up of 15 amino acids. The CDR3 reads CASSAAQGLPDTQYF. CDR3 nucleotides: TGTGCCAGCAGTGCTGCACAGGGTCTCCCAGATACGCAGTATTTT. Looking up the rest from reference TRBV28 and TRBJ2-3 gives the full variable domain: DVKVTQSSRYLVKRTGEKVFLECVQDMDHENMFWYRQDPGLGLRLIYFSYDVKMKEKGDIPEGYSVSREKKERFSLILESASTNQTSMYLCASSAAQGLPDTQYFGPGTRLTVL.

The V and J genes are TRBV7-9 and TRBJ2-1, with D maybe TRBD2 (5 bases). V was pared by 4 bases and J by 9 bases, with 13 bases between. Germline CDR1 SEHNR, CDR2 FQNEAQ (reference sequence). CDR3 size: 13 residues. CDR3 in DNA: TGTGCCAGCAGCTCTCGAACTAGGCGTGAGCAGTTCTTC. Its protein product is CASSSRTRREQFF.

For the CDR3, the DNA is TGCGCCAGCAGCTTGGTTGACAGAGGCAATGAGCAGTTCTTC. As protein: CASSLVDRGNEQFF. V and J are TRBV5-1 and TRBJ2-1; D is possibly TRBD1 (5 bases). V was shortened by 0 bases and J by 6 bases, with 10 bases between the two germline ends. This CDR3 spans 14 amino acids. Germline CDR1 is SGHRS and CDR2 is YFSETQ.

V usage is TRBV27 and J usage is TRBJ2-7; 8 positions agree with TRBD2. Germline CDR1 MNHEY, CDR2 SMNVEV (reference sequence). Trimming took 3 bases from V and 4 from J; bases not matched to a gene: 5. This CDR3 spans 14 amino acids. The CDR3: CASSLNGRAYEQYF. The CDR3 bases are TGTGCCAGCAGTTTGAACGGGAGGGCGTACGAGCAGTACTTC.

The chain employs TRBV21-1 and TRBJ2-7; TRBD1, as called in the table, went unchecked against the DNA. TRBV21-1 is listed as a pseudogene. The CDR3 covers 15 residues. CDR3 in amino acids: CASSTRGQGTSEQYF. CDR3 sequence (DNA): TGTGCCAGCAGCACCCGCGGGCAGGGGACGTCCGAGCAGTACTTC.

This clone was observed a single time. The rearrangement joins TRBV18 to TRBJ2-5; 7 bases agree with TRBD1. The V gene end was trimmed by 3 bases and the J gene end by 3 bases; junction bases not matched to a gene: 10. The CDR3 is 16 amino acids. Germline values: CDR1 KGHSH, CDR2 LQKENI. CDR3 sequence reads: CASSPKQDRREETQYF. CDR3 nucleotide sequence: TGTGCCAGCTCACCGAAACAGGACAGGCGGGAAGAGACCCAGTACTTC.

This clone was seen a single time. The chain is built from TRBV27 and TRBJ1-2; D might be TRBD1 (6 bases). CDR3 size: 17 residues. The V end lost 0 bases, the J end lost 4 bases, and 18 bases lay between the germline ends. The V gene's germline CDR1 is MNHEY and CDR2 SMNVEV (reference sequence). The CDR3 protein is CASSLSPQGPTLYGYTF. The CDR3 DNA sequence: TGTGCCAGCAGTTTATCCCCACAGGGCCCAACGCTCTATGGCTACACCTTC.